This T cell receptor (beta chain) is drawn from a study of cytotoxic CD8 clonotypes in ibrutinib-treated CLL. Study-wide context: Mean values per sample were 255,043 productive templates and tens of thousands of productive rearrangements.

The method was immunoSEQ multiplex PCR; TCRdb's version includes in-frame clones alone and lacks a portion of them. The table has roughly 250,000 clones, roughly 70% seen once. Sequenced here: PBMCs, sampled after 24 months of ibrutinib treatment. The clonotype originates from a human donor with chronic lymphocytic leukemia.

CDR3 loop: CASGKFQGRTEKLFF. DNA of the CDR3: TGTGCCAGCGGTAAATTTCAGGGGCGGACCGAAAAACTGTTTTTT. The rearrangement joins TRBV28 to TRBJ1-4; weak D call: TRBD1 (6 bases). Germline V gene data show CDR1 as MDHEN and CDR2 as SYDVKM. V lost 8 bases and J 8 bases, leaving 21 bases between the germline ends. The CDR3 runs 15 residues.